This T cell receptor (beta chain) was captured in a study of blood T cell repertoires in COVID-19. Study summary: Sample material is recorded as cDNA or gDNA derived from T cells, B-cell-depleted T cells, or PBMCs.

As processed by the authors: Amplification from reference gene primers served as the basis for estimated nucleated cell counts. Using immunoSEQ multiplex PCR, the repertoire was profiled, and TCRdb retains in-frame clones only, with some absent. V, J and clone size reflect that table, while D and trimming were determined from the DNA. This repertoire shows roughly 100,000 clones, roughly 80% found once; its top ten account for roughly 18%. The sample consisted of peripheral blood. The TCR was taken from a man older than 75 with acute or convalescent COVID-19.

The CDR3 loop reads CASLQGWSDTQYF. Written as DNA, the CDR3 is TGTGCCAGCCTACAGGGATGGTCAGATACGCAGTATTTT. J is TRBJ2-3 and V is TRBV25-1; the D gene is possibly TRBD1 (6 bases). The CDR3 extends over 13 amino acids. Trimming removed 8 bases from V and 4 bases from J, with 13 bases in between. Looked up from germline, CDR1 is MGHDK and CDR2 is SYGVNS.